This TCR beta chain was found in a study of blood T cell repertoires in COVID-19. Across the study: Whether acute or convalescent, the COVID-19 samples came from the United States, Italy and Spain. Sources were T cells, B-cell-depleted T cells, or PBMCs; the material itself was cDNA or gDNA.

In the original analysis: Amplification from reference gene primers served as the basis for estimated nucleated cell counts. This table comes from immunoSEQ multiplex PCR, and its TCRdb copy is limited to in-frame clones, with some not included. The DNA gave D and trimming, while V, J and clone size come from that table. The sample consists of roughly 230,000 clones, approximately 90% of them appearing once. This clone has only a few counts. CDR3 length equals 14 residues. Trimming left V 0 bases short and J 2 bases short, with 7 bases between. Germline-derived CDR1 and CDR2 are KGHSY and FQNENV. The TCR sequence derives from a man between 65 and 80 years old with acute or convalescent COVID-19. Sequenced sample: peripheral blood. The chain links TRBV16 to TRBJ1-2; D ambiguous. The CDR3 is CASSQSAGNYGYTF. The CDR3 DNA is TGTGCCAGCAGCCAATCCGCAGGCAACTATGGCTACACCTTC.